This TCR beta chain was captured in a study of cytomegalovirus exposure and HLA in healthy donors. Study details: T cells numbering approximately 170 million yielded more than 95 million unique TCR beta sequences in an earlier analysis.

Points from the study as a whole: Investigators reported 150 to 200 TCR beta chains as tied to cytomegalovirus. Several top significant clusters appeared, in a later analysis, to be linked to common viral pathogens.

The PCR made use of 60 Vbeta and 13 Jbeta primers. Per the authors' pipeline: Later analysis identified tens of millions of unique TCR beta chains, roughly 11 million shared. TCRdb's copy holds only in-frame clones and misses some; the assay was immunoSEQ multiplex PCR. V and J calls and clone size follow that table, whereas D and trimming were derived from the DNA. In the table there are about 170,000 clones, roughly 80% of which are singletons. Remarks on this clone: Its specificity is unknown.

With 5 bases clipped from V and 5 bases from J, the junction kept 13 bases outside the gene matches. CDR3 length: 16 amino acids. The V gene's germline CDR1 is SGHRS and CDR2 YFSETQ. Sequencing was done on a sample of PBMCs. The chain combines TRBV5-1 with TRBJ2-1, with 7 nucleotides matching TRBD1. The sequence was collected from a male donor in good health and CMV-seronegative. The CDR3 nucleotides read TGCGCCAGCAGACCTGGGTACAGGGGCGCGGACAATGAGCAGTTCTTC. Translating it yields CASRPGYRGADNEQFF.